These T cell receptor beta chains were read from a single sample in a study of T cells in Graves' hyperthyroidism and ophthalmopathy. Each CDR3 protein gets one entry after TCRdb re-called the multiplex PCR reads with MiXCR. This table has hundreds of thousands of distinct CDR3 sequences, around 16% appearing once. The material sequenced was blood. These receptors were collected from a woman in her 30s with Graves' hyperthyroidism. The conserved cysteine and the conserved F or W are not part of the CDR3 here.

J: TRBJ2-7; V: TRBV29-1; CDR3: SVVGGLRSYEQY
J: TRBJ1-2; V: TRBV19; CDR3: ASSIRGQGDYGYT
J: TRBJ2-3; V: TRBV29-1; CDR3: SGRESTDTQY
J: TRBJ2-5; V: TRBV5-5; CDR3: ASEPDGTGSQETQY
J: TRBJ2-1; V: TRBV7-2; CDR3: ASSLKVDEQF
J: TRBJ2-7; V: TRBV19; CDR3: ASSRTGTSVTYEQY
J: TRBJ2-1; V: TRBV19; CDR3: ASIGTGLYNEQF
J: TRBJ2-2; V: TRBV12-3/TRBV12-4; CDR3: ASSATRTGRELF
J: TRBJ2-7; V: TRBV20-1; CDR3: SARWRPGYEQY
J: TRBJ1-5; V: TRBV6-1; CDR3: ASSESVGHTGGQPQH
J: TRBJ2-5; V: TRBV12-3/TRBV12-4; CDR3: ASSETSPRETQY
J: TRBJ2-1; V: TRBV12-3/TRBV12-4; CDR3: ASSLGAPNEQF
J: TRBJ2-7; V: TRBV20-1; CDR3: SATSGETHYEQY
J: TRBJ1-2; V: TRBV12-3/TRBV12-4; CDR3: ASTSGTANYGYT
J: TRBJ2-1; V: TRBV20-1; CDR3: SALGQGASHPYNEQF
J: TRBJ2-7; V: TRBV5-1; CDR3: ASSVPTSGASYEQY
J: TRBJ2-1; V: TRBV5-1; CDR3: ASSFAGTGGDNEQF
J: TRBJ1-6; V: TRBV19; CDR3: ASMGFGSPLH
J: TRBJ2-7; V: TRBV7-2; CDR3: ASSLGGQYYEQY
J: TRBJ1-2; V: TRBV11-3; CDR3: ASSRPGFYGYT
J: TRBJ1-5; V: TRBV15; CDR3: ATSRATGTLVH
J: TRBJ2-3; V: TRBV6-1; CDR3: ASSLGVAGRGTDTQY
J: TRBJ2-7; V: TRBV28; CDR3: ASSFPTGSGYEQY
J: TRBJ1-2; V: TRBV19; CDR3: ASTPAGQGAHDYGYT
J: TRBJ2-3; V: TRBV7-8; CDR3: ASSLVSDTQY
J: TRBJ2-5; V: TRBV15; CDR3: ATSRGRLAGVEETQY
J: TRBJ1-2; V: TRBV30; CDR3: AWIQAQGGYGYT
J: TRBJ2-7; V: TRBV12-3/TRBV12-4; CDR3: ASSHDLTLSYEQY
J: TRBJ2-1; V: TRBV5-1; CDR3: ASSVAASYSYNEQF
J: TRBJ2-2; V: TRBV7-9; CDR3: ASSLLPYYDSNTGELF
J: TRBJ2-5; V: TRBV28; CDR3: ASSPRGWTQY
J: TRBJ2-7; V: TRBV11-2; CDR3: ASSFTTGRSYEQY
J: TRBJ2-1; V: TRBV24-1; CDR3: ATSDFTAARYNEQF
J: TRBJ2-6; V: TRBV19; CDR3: ATGQGSGANVLT
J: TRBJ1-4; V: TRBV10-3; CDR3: AISESGQGNEKLF
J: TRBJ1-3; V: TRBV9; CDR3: ASSARQTRQNTIY
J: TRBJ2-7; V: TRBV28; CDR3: ASSFVQGAFEQY
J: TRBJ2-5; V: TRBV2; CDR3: ASSGLGTQY
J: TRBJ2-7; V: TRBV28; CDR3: ASSYYSIAGGSNEQY
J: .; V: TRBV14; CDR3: ASSQGHYNEQY
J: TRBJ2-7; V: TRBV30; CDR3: AGSPAVGYEQY
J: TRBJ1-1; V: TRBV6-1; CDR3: ASSRTGITEAF
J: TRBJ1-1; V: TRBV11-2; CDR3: ASSSGQGVPAF
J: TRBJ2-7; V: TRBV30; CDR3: AWDDRGFYEQY
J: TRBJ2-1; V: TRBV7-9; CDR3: ASSLKGAGYNEQF
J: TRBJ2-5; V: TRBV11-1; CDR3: ASSLELSNQETQY
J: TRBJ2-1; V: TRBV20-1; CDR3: SAQKTENEQF
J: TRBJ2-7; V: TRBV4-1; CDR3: ASSQDNQRRVYEQY
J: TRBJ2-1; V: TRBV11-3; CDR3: ASSLEARTYNEQF
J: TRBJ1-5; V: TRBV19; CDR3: ASTQTLYSNQPQH
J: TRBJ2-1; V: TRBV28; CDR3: ASSQVGLAGGRSYNEQF